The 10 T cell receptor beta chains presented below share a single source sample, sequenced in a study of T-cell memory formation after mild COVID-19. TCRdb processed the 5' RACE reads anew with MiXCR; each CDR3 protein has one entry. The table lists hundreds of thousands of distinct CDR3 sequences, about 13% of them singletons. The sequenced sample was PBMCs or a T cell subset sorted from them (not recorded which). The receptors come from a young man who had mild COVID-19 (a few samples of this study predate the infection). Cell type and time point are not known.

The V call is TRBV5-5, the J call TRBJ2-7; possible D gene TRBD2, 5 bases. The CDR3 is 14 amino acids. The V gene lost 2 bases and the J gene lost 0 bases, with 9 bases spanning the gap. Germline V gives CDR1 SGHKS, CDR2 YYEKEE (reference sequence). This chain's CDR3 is CASSFFGLSYEQYV. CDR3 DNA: TGTGCCAGCAGCTTCTTCGGACTCTCCTACGAGCAGTACGTC.

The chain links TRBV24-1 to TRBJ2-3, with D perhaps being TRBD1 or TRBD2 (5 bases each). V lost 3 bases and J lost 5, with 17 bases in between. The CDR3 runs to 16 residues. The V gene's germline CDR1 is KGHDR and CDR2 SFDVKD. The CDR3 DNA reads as TGTGCCACCAGTGATGATGGGGGTAGTAGTGGAGATACGCAGTATTTT. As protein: CATSDDGGSSGDTQYF.

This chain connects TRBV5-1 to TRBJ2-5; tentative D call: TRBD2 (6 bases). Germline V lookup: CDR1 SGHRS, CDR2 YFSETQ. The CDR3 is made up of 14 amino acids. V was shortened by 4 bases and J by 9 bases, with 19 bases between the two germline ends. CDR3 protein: CASSIEFRERAQYF. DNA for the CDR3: TGCGCCAGCAGCATAGAATTCCGGGAGAGGGCCCAGTACTTC.

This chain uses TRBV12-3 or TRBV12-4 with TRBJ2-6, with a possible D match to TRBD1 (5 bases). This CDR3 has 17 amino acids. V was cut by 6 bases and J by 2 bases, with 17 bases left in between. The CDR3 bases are TGTGCCAGCAGGACAGTAACCCTATACCCTGGGGCCAACGTCCTGACTTTC. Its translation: CASRTVTLYPGANVLTF.

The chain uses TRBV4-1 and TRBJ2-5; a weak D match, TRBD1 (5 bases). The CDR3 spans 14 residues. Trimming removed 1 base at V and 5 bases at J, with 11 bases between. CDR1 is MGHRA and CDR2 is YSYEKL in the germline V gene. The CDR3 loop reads CASSQVPRDETQYF. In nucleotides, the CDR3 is TGCGCCAGCAGCCAAGTTCCCAGGGATGAGACCCAGTACTTC.

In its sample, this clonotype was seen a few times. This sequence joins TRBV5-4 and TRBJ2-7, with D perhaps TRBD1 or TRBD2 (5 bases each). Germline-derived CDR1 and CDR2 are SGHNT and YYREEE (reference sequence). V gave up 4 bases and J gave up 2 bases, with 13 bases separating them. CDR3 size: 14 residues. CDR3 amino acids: CASSDGTAPYEQYF. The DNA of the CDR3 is TGTGCCAGCAGCGACGGGACGGCTCCCTACGAGCAGTACTTC. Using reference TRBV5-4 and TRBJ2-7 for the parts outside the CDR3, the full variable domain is ETGVTQSPTHLIKTRGQQVTLRCSSQSGHNTVSWYQQALGQGPQFIFQYYREEENGRGNFPPRFSGLQFPNYSSELNVNALELDDSALYLCASSDGTAPYEQYFGPGTRLTVT.

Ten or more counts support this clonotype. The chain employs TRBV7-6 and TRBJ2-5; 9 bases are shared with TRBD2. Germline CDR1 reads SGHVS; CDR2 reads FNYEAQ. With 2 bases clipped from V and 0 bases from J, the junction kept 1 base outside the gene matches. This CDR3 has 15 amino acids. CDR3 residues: CASSLRLADQETQYF. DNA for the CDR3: TGTGCCAGCAGCTTAAGACTAGCGGACCAAGAGACCCAGTACTTC.

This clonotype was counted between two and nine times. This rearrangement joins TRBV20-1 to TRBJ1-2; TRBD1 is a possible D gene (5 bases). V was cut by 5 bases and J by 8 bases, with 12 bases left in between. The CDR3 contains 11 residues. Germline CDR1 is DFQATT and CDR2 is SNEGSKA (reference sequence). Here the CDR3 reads CSARREDGYTF. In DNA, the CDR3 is TGCAGTGCTCGCAGGGAAGACGGCTACACCTTC.

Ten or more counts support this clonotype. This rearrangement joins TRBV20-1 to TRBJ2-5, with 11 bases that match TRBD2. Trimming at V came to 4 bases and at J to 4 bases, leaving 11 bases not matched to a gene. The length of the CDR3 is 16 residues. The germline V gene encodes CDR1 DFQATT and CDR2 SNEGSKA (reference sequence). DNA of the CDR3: TGCAGTGCTAAATCCTTTTTTAGCGGGGGGGTAGAGACCCAGTACTTC. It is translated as CSAKSFFSGGVETQYF.

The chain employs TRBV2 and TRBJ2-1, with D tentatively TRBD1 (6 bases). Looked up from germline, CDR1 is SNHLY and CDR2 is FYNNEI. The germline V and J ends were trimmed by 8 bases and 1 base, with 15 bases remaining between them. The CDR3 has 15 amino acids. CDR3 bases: TGTGCCAGCTGGCGTATGGGGGCATCCTACAATGAGCAGTTCTTC. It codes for CASWRMGASYNEQFF. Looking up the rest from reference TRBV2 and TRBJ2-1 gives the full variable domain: EPEVTQTPSHQVTQMGQEVILRCVPISNHLYFYWYRQILGQKVEFLVSFYNNEISEKSEIFDDQFSVERPDGSNFTLKIRSTKLEDSAMYFCASWRMGASYNEQFFGPGTRLTVL.